The 3 T cell receptor beta chains below were found in one sample sequenced in a study of T cell responses to AZD1222 COVID-19 vaccine. Libraries were prepared by immunoSEQ multiplex PCR; TCRdb keeps only in-frame clonotypes and omits some of them. The sample carries about 60,000 clones, around 84% recorded once. Sample: peripheral blood, taken on day 0 of AZD1222 vaccination. These receptors were taken from an adult in good health.

The V call is TRBV28, the J call TRBJ1-1; D gene ambiguous. Germline V gives CDR1 MDHEN, CDR2 SYDVKM. CDR3 length: 12 amino acids. Trimming left V 8 bases short and J 7 bases short, with 14 bases between. In DNA, the CDR3 is TGTGCCAGCGGAAAAGGGATGGGTGAAGCTTTCTTT. This codes for CASGKGMGEAFF.

V gene TRBV6-5 combines with J gene TRBJ1-6; the D gene is possibly TRBD1 (5 bases). Germline-derived CDR1 and CDR2 are MNHEY and SVGAGI. There are 16 residues in the CDR3. The ends were cut back, 4 bases at V and 5 bases at J, with 15 bases in the middle. As DNA, the CDR3 is TGTGCCAGCAGTTCCAGGCGTGGGACGGATAATTCACCCCTCCACTTT. Residues: CASSSRRGTDNSPLHF.

This clone is deemed medium-sized. This chain connects TRBV10-3 to TRBJ2-1; possible D gene TRBD2, 5 bases. The CDR3 is 11 residues long. Germline CDR1 and CDR2: ENHRY and SYGVKD. With 6 bases removed from V and 7 bases from J, the gap between germline ends came to 7 bases. CDR3 coding DNA: TGTGCCATCAGCTCGGGAAATGAGCAGTTCTTC. Amino acid sequence: CAISSGNEQFF.